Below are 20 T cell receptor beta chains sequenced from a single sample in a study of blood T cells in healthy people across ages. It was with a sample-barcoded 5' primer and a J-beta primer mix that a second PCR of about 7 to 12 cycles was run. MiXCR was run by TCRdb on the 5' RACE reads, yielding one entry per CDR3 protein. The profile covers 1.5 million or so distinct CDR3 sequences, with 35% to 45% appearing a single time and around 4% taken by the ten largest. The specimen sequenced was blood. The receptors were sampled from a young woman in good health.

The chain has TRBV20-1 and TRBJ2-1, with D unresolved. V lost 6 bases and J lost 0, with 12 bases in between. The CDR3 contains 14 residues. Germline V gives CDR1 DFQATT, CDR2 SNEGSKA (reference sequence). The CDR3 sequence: CSAPRPSSYNEQFF. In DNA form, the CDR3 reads TGCAGTGCCCCCCGACCGAGCTCCTACAATGAGCAGTTCTTC.

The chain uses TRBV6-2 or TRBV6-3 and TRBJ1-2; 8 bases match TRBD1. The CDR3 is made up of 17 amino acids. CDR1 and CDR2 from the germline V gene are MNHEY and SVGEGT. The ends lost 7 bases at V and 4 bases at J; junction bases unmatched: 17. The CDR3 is CASIGYGTGYSIYGYTF. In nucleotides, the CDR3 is TGTGCCAGCATAGGCTACGGGACAGGATACTCAATCTATGGCTACACCTTC.

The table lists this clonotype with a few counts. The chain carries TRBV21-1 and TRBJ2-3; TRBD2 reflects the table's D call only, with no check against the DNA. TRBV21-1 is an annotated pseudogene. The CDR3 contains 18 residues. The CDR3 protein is CASSKSLAGVISTDTQYF. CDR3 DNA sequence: TGTGCCAGCAGCAAGTCTCTAGCGGGAGTTATAAGCACAGATACGCAGTATTTT.

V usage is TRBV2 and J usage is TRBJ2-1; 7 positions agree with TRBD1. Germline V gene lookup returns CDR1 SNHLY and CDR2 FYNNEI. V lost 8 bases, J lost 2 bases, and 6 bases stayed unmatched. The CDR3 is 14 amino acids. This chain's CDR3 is CASCRTGAYNEQFF. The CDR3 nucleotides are TGTGCCAGCTGCCGGACAGGAGCCTACAATGAGCAGTTCTTC.

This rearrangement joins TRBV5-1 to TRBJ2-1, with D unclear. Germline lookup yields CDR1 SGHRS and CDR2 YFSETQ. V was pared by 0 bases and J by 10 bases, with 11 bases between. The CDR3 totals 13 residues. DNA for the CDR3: TGCGCCAGCAGCTTGGGATATTCCTACGAGCAGTTCTTC. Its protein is CASSLGYSYEQFF.

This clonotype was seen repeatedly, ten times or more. CDR3 sequence (DNA): TGTGCCAGCAGACCGGGACAGGCTCTCAATGAGCAGTTCTTC. Residues: CASRPGQALNEQFF. The chain is built from TRBV6-5 and TRBJ2-1; 8 nucleotides agree with TRBD1. The germline V gene has CDR1 MNHEY and CDR2 SVGAGI. This CDR3 comprises 14 residues. The V segment lost 6 bases and the J segment 6 bases; nucleotides outside the gene matches: 7.

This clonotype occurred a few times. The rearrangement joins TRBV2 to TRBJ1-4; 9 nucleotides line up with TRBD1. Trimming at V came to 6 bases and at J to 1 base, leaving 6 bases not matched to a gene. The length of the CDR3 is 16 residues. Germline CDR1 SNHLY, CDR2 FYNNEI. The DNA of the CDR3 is TGTGCCAGCAGGGCGGACAGGGGCGGAACTAATGAAAAACTGTTTTTT. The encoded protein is CASRADRGGTNEKLFF.

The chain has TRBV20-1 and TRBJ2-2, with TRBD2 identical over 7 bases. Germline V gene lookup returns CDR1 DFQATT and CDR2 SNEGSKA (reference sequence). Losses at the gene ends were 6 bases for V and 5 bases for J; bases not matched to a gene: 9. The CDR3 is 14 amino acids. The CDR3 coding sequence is TGCAGTGCGGAGGTACTAGCGAGAACCGGGGAGCTGTTTTTT. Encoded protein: CSAEVLARTGELFF.

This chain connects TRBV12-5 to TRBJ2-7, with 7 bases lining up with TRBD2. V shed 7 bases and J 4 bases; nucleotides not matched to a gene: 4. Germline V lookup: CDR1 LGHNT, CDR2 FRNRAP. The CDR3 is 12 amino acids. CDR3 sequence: CASAWGGYEQYF. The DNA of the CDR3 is TGTGCTAGTGCCTGGGGGGGATACGAGCAGTACTTC.

The CDR3 protein is CSVARREGYNEQYF. As DNA, the CDR3 is TGCAGCGTTGCCCGGCGGGAGGGCTACAATGAGCAGTACTTC. J is TRBJ2-1 and V is TRBV29-1; 9 bases line up with TRBD2. The closer fit of TRBJ2-7 to the DNA end suggests the J call may be wrong. Germline V lookup: CDR1 SQVTM, CDR2 ANQGSEA. The CDR3 covers 14 residues.

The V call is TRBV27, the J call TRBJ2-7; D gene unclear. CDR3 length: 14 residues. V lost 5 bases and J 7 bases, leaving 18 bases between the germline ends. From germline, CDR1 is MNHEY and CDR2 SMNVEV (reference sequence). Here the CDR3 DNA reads TGTGCCAGCAGTCCCCAGTCGGCTCGCAATGAGCAGTACTTC. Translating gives CASSPQSARNEQYF.

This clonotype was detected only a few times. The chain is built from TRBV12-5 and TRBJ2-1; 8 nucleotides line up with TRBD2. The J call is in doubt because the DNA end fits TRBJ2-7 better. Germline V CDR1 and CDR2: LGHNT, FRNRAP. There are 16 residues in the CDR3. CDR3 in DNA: TGTGCTAGTGGTACCGCGGGGGGACGCTCCTACAATGAGCAGTACTTC. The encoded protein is CASGTAGGRSYNEQYF.

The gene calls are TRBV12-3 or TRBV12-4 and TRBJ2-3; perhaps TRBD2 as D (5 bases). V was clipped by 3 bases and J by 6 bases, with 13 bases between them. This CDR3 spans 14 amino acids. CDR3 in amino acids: CASSFGRTGDTQYF. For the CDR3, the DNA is TGTGCCAGCAGTTTCGGTCGGACGGGGGATACGCAGTATTTT.

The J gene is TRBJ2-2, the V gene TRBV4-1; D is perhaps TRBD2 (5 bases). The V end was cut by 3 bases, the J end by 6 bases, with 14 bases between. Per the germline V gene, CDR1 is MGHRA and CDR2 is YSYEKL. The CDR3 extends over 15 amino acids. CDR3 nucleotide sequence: TGCGCCAGCAGCCACGGACCGGGGTGGGCCGGGGAGCTGTTTTTT. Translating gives CASSHGPGWAGELFF.

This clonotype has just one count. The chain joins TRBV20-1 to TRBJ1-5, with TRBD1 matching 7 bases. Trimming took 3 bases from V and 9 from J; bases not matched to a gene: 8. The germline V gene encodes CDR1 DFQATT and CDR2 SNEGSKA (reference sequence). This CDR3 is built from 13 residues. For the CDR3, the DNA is TGCAGTGCTAGTTATCAGGGGGGAGGGCCCCAGCATTTT. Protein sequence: CSASYQGGGPQHF.

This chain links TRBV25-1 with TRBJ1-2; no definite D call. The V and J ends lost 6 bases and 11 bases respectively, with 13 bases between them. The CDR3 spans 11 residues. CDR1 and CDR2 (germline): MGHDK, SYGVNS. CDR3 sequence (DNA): TGTGCCAGCAGGACGGCAGGTTTTTACACCTTC. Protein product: CASRTAGFYTF.

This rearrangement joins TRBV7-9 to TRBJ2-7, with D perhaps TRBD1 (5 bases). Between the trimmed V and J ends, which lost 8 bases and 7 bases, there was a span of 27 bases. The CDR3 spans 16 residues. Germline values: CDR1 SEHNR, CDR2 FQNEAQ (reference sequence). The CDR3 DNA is TGTGCCAGCGGCTCTTCGGACACAGGATACTTTGATGAGCAGTACTTC. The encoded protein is CASGSSDTGYFDEQYF.

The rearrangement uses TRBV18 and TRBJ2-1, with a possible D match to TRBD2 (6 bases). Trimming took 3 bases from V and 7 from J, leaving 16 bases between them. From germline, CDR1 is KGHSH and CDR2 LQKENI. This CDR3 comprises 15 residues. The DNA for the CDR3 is TGTGCCAGCTCACCGTTGGTGGAGGGCCTGAATGAGCAGTTCTTC. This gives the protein CASSPLVEGLNEQFF.

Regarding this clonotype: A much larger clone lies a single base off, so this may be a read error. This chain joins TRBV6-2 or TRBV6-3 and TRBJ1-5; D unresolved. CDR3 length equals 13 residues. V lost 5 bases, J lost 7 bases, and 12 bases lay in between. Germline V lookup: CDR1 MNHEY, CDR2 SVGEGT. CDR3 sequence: CASSRESRQPQHF. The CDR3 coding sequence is TGTGCCAGCAGTCGCGAATCGAGGCAGCCCCAGCATTTT.

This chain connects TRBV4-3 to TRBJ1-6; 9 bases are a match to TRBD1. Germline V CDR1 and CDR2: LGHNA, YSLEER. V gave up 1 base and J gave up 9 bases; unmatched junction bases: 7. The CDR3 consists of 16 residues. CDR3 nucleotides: TGCGCCAGCAGCCAAGCCCTGGGACAGGGCTCTTCACCCCTCCACTTT. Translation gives CASSQALGQGSSPLHF.